This T cell receptor (beta chain) was sequenced for a study of vaccination effects on CD4 cells after COVID-19. Study-level information: The second dose preceded post-vaccine samples by a median of 72 days. Findings and limits, study-wide: Early post-infection timepoints were absent, and convalescent patients were few.

Before sequencing, viral peptide pools were used by the ViraFEST assay to expand antigen-specific CD4+ T cells. Culture proceeded for 10 days, and CD4+ T cells were then isolated. All participants had two doses of either the BNT162b2 or mRNA-1273 vaccine. Nucleocapsid antibodies stayed negative before and after vaccination, showing no earlier SARS-CoV-2 infection. Cultures had half their medium replaced with IL-2 medium on days 3 and 7. Data came from immunoSEQ multiplex PCR; TCRdb stores just in-frame clones and leaves some out. The sample records roughly 34,000 clones, around 82% being singletons. Trimming took 0 bases from V and 3 from J; bases not matched to a gene: 8. The CDR3 is made up of 17 amino acids. CDR1 SGHRS and CDR2 YFSETQ come from the germline V gene. As to this clone: The antigen remains undetermined.

Sequenced here: CD4+ T cells from PBMCs cultured with HCoV-NL63 spike peptides, sampled after COVID-19 vaccination. The sequence was collected from a human donor who received a COVID-19 vaccine. Some clones in this sample may be carry-over from other donors' samples. The chain has TRBV5-1 and TRBJ2-1; 8 bases map to TRBD2. In nucleotides, the CDR3 is TGCGCCAGCAGCTTGGGCAAGCGGGGGTACTTCTACAATGAGCAGTTCTTC. Translation: CASSLGKRGYFYNEQFF.